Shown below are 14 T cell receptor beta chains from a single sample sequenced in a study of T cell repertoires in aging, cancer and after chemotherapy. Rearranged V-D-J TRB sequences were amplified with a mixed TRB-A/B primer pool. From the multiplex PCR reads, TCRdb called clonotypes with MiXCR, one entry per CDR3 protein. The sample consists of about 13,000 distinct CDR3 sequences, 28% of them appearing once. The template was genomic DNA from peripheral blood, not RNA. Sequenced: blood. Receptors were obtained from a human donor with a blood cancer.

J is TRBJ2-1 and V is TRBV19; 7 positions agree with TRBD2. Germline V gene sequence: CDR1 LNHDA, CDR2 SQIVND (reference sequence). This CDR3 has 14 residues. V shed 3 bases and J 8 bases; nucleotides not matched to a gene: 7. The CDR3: CASSIGGSIDEQFF. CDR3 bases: TGTGCCAGTAGTATTGGCGGGAGTATAGATGAGCAGTTCTTC.

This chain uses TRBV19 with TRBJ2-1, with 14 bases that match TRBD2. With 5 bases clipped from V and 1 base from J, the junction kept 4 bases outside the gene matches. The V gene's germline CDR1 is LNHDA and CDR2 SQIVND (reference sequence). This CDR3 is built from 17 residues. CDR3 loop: CASSPGTSGRSYNEQFF. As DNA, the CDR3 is TGTGCCAGTAGTCCCGGGACTAGCGGGAGATCCTACAATGAGCAGTTCTTC.

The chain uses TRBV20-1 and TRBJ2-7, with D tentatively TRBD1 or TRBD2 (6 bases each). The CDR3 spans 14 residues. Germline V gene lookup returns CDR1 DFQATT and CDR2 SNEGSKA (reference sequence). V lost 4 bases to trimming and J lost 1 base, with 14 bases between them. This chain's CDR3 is CSANRPGASYEQYF. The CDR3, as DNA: TGCAGTGCTAACCGTCCGGGGGCTTCCTACGAGCAGTACTTC.

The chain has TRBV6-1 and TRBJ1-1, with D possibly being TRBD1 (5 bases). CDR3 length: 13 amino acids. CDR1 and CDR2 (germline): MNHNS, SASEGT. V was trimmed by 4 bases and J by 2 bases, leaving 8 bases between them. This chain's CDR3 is CASSVRDNTEAFF. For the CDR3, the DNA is TGTGCCAGCAGTGTCCGGGACAACACTGAAGCTTTCTTT.

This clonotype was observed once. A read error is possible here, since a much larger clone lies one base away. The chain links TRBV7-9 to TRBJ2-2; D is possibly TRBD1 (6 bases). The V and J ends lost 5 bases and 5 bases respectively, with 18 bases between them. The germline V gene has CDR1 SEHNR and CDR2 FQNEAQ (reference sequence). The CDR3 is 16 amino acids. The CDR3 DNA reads TGTGCCAGCAGCGATGGAGGCAGGGGTCATACCGGGGAGCTGTTTTTT. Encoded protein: CASSDGGRGHTGELFF.

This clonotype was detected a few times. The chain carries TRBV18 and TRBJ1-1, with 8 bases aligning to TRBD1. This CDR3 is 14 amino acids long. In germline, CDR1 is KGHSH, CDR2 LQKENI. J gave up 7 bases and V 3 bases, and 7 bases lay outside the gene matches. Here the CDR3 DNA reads TGTGCCAGCTCACCCGCAGGGGGCGATAATGAAGCTTTCTTT. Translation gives CASSPAGGDNEAFF.

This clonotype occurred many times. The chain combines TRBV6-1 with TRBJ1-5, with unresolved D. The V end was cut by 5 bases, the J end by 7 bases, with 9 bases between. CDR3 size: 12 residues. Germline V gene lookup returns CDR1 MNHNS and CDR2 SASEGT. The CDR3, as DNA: TGTGCCAGCAGTTATACGGGGCAGCCCCAGCATTTT. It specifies CASSYTGQPQHF.

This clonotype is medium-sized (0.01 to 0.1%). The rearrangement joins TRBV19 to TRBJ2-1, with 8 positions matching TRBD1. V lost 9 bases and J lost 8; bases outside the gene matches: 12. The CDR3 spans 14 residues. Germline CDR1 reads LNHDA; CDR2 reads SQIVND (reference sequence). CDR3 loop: CASATPRGLDEQFF. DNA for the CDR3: TGTGCCAGCGCGACCCCCAGGGGGCTGGATGAGCAGTTCTTC.

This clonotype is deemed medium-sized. The CDR3 is CASRGGWGLNQETQYF. The CDR3 DNA sequence: TGTGCCAGCAGGGGGGGCTGGGGGCTAAATCAAGAGACCCAGTACTTC. The chain has TRBV11-1 and TRBJ2-5; D is perhaps TRBD1 or TRBD2 (6 bases each). The V end lost 6 bases, the J end lost 2 bases, and 19 bases lay between the germline ends. Germline V gene sequence: CDR1 SGHAT, CDR2 FQDESV (reference sequence). This CDR3 contains 16 residues. Combining the CDR3 with reference TRBV11-1 and TRBJ2-5 gives the whole variable domain EAEVAQSPRYKITEKSQAVAFWCDPISGHATLYWYRQILGQGPELLVQFQDESVVDDSQLPKDRFSAERLKGVDSTLKIQPAELGDSAMYLCASRGGWGLNQETQYFGPGTRLLVL.

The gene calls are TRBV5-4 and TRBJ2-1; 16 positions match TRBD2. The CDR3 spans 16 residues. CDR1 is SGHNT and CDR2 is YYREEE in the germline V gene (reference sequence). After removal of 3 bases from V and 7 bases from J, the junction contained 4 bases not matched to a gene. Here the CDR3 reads CASSSGTSGGANEQFF. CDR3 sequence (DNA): TGTGCCAGCAGCTCAGGGACTAGCGGGGGGGCTAATGAGCAGTTCTTC.

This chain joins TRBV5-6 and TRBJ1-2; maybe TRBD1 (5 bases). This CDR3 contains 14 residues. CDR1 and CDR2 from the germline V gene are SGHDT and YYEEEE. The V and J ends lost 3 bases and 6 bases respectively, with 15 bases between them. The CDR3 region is CASSSPGGADGYTF. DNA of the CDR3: TGTGCCAGCAGCTCACCCGGTGGGGCGGATGGCTACACCTTC.

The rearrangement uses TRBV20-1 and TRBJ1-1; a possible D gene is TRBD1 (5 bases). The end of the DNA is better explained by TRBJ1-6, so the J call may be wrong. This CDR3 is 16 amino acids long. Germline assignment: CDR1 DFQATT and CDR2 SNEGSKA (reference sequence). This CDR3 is CSARDRGVLAISPLHF. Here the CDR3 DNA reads TGCAGTGCTAGAGATCGAGGGGTCCTAGCAATTTCACCCCTCCACTTT.

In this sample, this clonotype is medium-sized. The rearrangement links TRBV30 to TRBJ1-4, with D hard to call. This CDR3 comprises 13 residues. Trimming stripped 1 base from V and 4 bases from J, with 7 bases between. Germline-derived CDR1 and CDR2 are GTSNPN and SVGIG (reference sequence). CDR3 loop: CAWSGGYNEKLFF. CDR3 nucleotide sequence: TGTGCCTGGAGTGGGGGATATAATGAAAAACTGTTTTTT.

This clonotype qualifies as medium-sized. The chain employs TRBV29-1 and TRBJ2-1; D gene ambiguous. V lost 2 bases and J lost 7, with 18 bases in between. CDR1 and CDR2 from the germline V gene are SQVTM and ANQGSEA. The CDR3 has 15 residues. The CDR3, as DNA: TGCAGCGTTGAACAGGATGACCTAATATCAAATGAGCAGTTCTTC. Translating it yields CSVEQDDLISNEQFF.